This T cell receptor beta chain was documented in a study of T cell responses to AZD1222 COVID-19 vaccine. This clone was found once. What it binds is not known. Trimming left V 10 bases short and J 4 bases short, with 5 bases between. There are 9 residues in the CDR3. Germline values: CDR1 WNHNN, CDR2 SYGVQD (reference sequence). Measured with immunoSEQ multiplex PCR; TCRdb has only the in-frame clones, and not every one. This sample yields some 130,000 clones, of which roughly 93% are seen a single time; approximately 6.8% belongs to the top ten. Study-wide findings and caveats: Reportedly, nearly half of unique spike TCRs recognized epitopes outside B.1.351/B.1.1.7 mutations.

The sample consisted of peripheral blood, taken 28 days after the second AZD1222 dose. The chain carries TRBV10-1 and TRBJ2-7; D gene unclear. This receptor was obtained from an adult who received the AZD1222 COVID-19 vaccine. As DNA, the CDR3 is TGCGCCAACCTATACGAGCAGTACTTC. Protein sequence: CANLYEQYF.